The 16 T cell receptor beta chains below come from one sample, sequenced in a study of a mutant IDH1 vaccine in newly diagnosed glioma. Indicated time point: week 5, during vaccination. A 20-mer mutant IDH1 peptide at 300 ug was injected subcutaneously with topical imiquimod. Assay used: immunoSEQ multiplex PCR; TCRdb lists only in-frame clones, some missing. The sample has around 35,000 clones; around 85% are singletons. These TCRs are of unknown antigen specificity. Sequenced here: PBMCs, sampled from a glioma patient whose treatment included an IDH1 peptide vaccine. The receptor set was obtained from a man aged 25-45 years with glioma.

The chain uses TRBV4-3 and TRBJ2-7, with D possibly TRBD2 on 5 matching bases. There are 15 residues in the CDR3. V lost 4 bases to trimming and J lost 3 bases, with 16 bases between them. The germline V gene has CDR1 LGHNA and CDR2 YSLEER. The CDR3 DNA sequence: TGCGCCAGCAGCCTCGACACTGCTGGAGGCTACGAGCAGTACTTC. It specifies CASSLDTAGGYEQYF.

V usage is TRBV7-6 and J usage is TRBJ2-1; maybe TRBD1 (5 bases). The V end was cut by 5 bases, the J end by 0 bases, with 17 bases between. The germline gives CDR1 SGHVS, CDR2 FNYEAQ. The CDR3 consists of 17 residues. CDR3 DNA sequence: TGTGCCAGCAGCGCGCGCCAGGGTCAGAGCTCCTACAATGAGCAGTTCTTC. It yields the protein CASSARQGQSSYNEQFF.

This chain uses TRBV5-6 with TRBJ2-7; D might be TRBD2 (6 bases). Germline CDR1 SGHDT, CDR2 YYEEEE. This CDR3 contains 16 residues. V was pared by 1 base and J by 0 bases, with 14 bases between. The CDR3 loop is CASSLSPSGLSYEQYF. Written as DNA, the CDR3 is TGTGCCAGCAGCTTGTCCCCCTCGGGACTCTCCTACGAGCAGTACTTC.

This clone appeared a few times. The V and J genes are TRBV30 and TRBJ1-1; D unclear. The CDR3 sequence is 11 residues long. The germline CDR1 and CDR2 sequences are GTSNPN and SVGIG (reference sequence). Here the CDR3 reads CAGVRNTEAFF. CDR3 sequence (DNA): TGTGCAGGAGTTAGGAACACTGAAGCTTTCTTT.

V and J are TRBV5-4 and TRBJ2-7, with TRBD1 matching 8 bases. Germline assignment: CDR1 SGHNT and CDR2 YYREEE (reference sequence). This CDR3 contains 14 residues. V dropped 2 bases and J dropped 4; count of bases not matched to a gene: 5. The CDR3 protein is CASSFSGQAYEQYF. CDR3 bases: TGTGCCAGCAGCTTTTCGGGACAGGCGTACGAGCAGTACTTC.

This chain connects TRBV27 to TRBJ2-7; the D gene is possibly TRBD1 (5 bases). Germline V gene lookup returns CDR1 MNHEY and CDR2 SMNVEV (reference sequence). CDR3 length: 14 amino acids. Trimming shortened V by 2 bases and J by 5 bases, and 13 bases separated the two germline ends. The CDR3 reads CASSLQGVKNEQYF. CDR3 in DNA: TGTGCCAGCAGTTTACAGGGCGTAAAGAACGAGCAGTACTTC.

The chain recombines TRBV7-9 with TRBJ2-5; 11 bases line up with TRBD2. CDR1 is SEHNR, CDR2 FQNEAQ, per germline (reference sequence). The CDR3 extends over 16 amino acids. V was clipped by 3 bases and J by 3 bases; unmatched bases: 6. The CDR3 region is CASSFTSGRSEETQYF. The CDR3 DNA sequence: TGTGCCAGCAGCTTTACTAGCGGGAGATCTGAAGAGACCCAGTACTTC.

This rearrangement joins TRBV27 to TRBJ2-2; 7 nucleotides line up with TRBD1. CDR1 and CDR2 from the germline V gene are MNHEY and SMNVEV (reference sequence). V trimming: 7 bases; J trimming: 2 bases; junction bases outside the gene matches: 10. CDR3 size: 16 residues. The CDR3 DNA reads as TGTGCCAGCACTCTAGTCGACAGGGTAAACACCGGGGAGCTGTTTTTT. It encodes CASTLVDRVNTGELFF.

V usage is TRBV19 and J usage is TRBJ2-1; the D gene could be TRBD1 or TRBD2 (5 bases each). The CDR3 runs to 15 residues. Germline V gene data show CDR1 as LNHDA and CDR2 as SQIVND (reference sequence). V lost 4 bases and J 5 bases, leaving 15 bases between the germline ends. The DNA of the CDR3 is TGTGCCAGTAGTACCCGGGACCTTTTGAACAATGAGCAGTTCTTC. It yields the protein CASSTRDLLNNEQFF. Combining the CDR3 with reference TRBV19 and TRBJ2-1 gives the whole variable domain DGGITQSPKYLFRKEGQNVTLSCEQNLNHDAMYWYRQDPGQGLRLIYYSQIVNDFQKGDIAEGYSVSREKKESFPLTVTSAQKNPTAFYLCASSTRDLLNNEQFFGPGTRLTVL.

CDR3 nucleotide sequence: TGTGCCAGCACGGACCCGAGGACTGAAGCTTTCTTT. Amino acid sequence: CASTDPRTEAFF. The chain couples TRBV2 to TRBJ1-1; D remains ambiguous. Germline lookup yields CDR1 SNHLY and CDR2 FYNNEI. V shed 7 bases and J shed 5 bases, with 11 bases lying between them. CDR3 length equals 12 residues.

The V gene is TRBV30, the J gene TRBJ1-5; D might be TRBD1 (5 bases). Germline V CDR1 and CDR2: GTSNPN, SVGIG (reference sequence). V lost 3 bases and J 6 bases, leaving 18 bases between the germline ends. CDR3 length: 15 residues. Here the CDR3 DNA reads TGTGCCTGGAGCGAGGGGAGGCGGGGGGGTCAGCCCCAGCATTTT. Its protein product is CAWSEGRRGGQPQHF.

This chain joins TRBV5-5 and TRBJ2-3; the D gene could be TRBD1 or TRBD2 (6 bases each). V was cut by 2 bases and J by 0 bases, with 10 bases left in between. This CDR3 has 15 amino acids. Germline V gene lookup returns CDR1 SGHKS and CDR2 YYEKEE (reference sequence). The CDR3 region has the DNA TGTGCCAGCAGCTTCCGGGGGCCCAGCACAGATACGCAGTATTTT. It yields the protein CASSFRGPSTDTQYF.

Comment on this clone: This sample also contains other DNA sequences that code for the same CDR3. CDR3 sequence (DNA): TGTGCCTGGAGATCTGGTGAGTCCGGAAACACCATATATTTT. Its protein product is CAWRSGESGNTIYF. The rearrangement uses TRBV30 and TRBJ1-3; D unresolved. This CDR3 comprises 14 residues. Germline V gene data show CDR1 as GTSNPN and CDR2 as SVGIG (reference sequence). V shed 3 bases and J shed 4 bases, with 13 bases lying between them.

The gene calls are TRBV9 and TRBJ1-1; maybe TRBD1 (5 bases). Germline loops: CDR1 SGDLS, CDR2 YYNGEE. V was shortened by 3 bases and J by 0 bases, with 15 bases between the two germline ends. CDR3 length: 16 amino acids. CDR3 nucleotides: TGTGCCAGCAGCGCGTACCCGGACACCTTGAACACTGAAGCTTTCTTT. Its translation is CASSAYPDTLNTEAFF.

Here the CDR3 DNA reads TGCGCCAGCAGCTGGGGGGACAGGGCGAGCACTGAAGCTTTCTTT. Protein: CASSWGDRASTEAFF. V gene TRBV5-1 combines with J gene TRBJ1-1; 9 bases fit TRBD1. The CDR3 runs 15 residues. Trimming removed 3 bases from V and 4 bases from J; junction bases left unmatched: 7. The germline gives CDR1 SGHRS, CDR2 YFSETQ.

This clone was observed a single time. This sequence joins TRBV7-8 and TRBJ2-1; the D is unclear. The ends were cut back, 0 bases at V and 6 bases at J, with 6 bases in the middle. This CDR3 has 13 residues. Looked up from germline, CDR1 is SGHVS and CDR2 is FQNEAQ. CDR3: CASSLARANEQFF. The CDR3 coding sequence is TGTGCCAGCAGCTTAGCAAGAGCCAATGAGCAGTTCTTC.